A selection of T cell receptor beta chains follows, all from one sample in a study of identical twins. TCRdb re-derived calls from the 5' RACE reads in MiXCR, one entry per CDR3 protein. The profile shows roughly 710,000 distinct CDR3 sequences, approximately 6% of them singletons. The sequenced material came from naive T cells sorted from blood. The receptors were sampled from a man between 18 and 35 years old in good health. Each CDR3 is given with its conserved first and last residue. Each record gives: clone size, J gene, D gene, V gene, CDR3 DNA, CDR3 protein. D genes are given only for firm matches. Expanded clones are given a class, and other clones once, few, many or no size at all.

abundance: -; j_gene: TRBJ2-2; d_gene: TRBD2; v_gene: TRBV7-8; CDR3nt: TGTGCCAGCAGCTTACTAGCGGTACTCACCGGGGAGCTGTTTTTT; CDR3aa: CASSLLAVLTGELFF
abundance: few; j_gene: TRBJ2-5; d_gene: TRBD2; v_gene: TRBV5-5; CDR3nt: TGTGCCAGCAGCCAATGGGAGGGGTACCAAGAGACCCAGTACTTC; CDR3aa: CASSQWEGYQETQYF
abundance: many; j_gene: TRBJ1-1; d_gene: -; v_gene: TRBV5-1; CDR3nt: TGCGCCAGCAGCCTCTTGGGGCAGTCCACTGAAGCTTTCTTT; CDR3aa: CASSLLGQSTEAFF
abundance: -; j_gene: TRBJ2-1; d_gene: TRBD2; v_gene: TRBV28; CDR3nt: TGTGCCAGCAGCGACGTAGCGGGAGCTTCTGAGCAGTTCTTC; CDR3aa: CASSDVAGASEQFF
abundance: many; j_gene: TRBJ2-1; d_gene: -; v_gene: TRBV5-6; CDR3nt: TGTGCCAGCAGCTTACGTGTCAGGGGGGACGATGAGCAGTTCTTC; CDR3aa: CASSLRVRGDDEQFF
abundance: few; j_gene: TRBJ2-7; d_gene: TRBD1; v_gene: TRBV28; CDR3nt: TGTGCCAGCAGTTCGTCCGGGACAGGGAATTTTCAGTACTTC; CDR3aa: CASSSSGTGNFQYF
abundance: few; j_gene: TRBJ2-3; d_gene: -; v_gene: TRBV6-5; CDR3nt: TGTGCCAGCAGTTACTCGGGGGGAACGGGAGATACGCAGTATTTT; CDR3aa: CASSYSGGTGDTQYF
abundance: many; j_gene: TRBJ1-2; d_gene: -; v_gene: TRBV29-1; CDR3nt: TGCAGCGCCCCCGGGACTGAGTATGGCTACACCTTC; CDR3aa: CSAPGTEYGYTF
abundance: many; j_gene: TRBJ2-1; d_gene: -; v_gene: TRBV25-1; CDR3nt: TGTGCCAGCAGTGAATCCGACTCCTACAATGAGCAGTTCTTC; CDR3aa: CASSESDSYNEQFF
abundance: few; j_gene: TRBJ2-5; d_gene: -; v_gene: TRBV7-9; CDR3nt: TGTGCCAGCAGCTTTGGGAGGACGGGAGTTCGAGAGACCCAGTACTTC; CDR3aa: CASSFGRTGVRETQYF
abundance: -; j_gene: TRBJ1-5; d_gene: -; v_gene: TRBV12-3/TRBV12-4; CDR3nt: TGTGCCAGCAGGCCCGCGTTAGTAAAGCCCCAGCATTTT; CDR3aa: CASRPALVKPQHF
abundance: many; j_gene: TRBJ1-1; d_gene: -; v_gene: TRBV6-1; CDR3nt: TGTGCCGGGGCCCTGACAGGAGTGGCTGAAGCTTTCTTT; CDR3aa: CAGALTGVAEAFF
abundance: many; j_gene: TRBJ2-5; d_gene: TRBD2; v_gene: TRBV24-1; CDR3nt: TGTGCCACCAGTGATCGAGGCGGGGGCCAAGAGACCCAGTACTTC; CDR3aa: CATSDRGGGQETQYF
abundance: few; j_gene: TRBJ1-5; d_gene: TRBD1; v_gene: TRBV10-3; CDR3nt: TGTGCCATCAGTGAAGTAGGACAGGGGGCATTCATCAATCAGCCCCAGCATTTT; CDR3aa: CAISEVGQGAFINQPQHF
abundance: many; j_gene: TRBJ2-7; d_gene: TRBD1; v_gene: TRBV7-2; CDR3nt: TGTGCCAGCAGCCCCCCCCCGGGACAGGGGAATGAGCAGTACTTC; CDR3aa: CASSPPPGQGNEQYF
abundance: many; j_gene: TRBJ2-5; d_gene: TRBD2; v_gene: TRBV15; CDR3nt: TGTGCCACCTCTAGCGGGAGAAGGGGCCAAGAGACCCAGTACTTC; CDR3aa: CATSSGRRGQETQYF
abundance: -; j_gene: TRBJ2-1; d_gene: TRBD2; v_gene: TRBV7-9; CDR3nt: TGTGCCAGCAGTTCCCGGGACTCTAGCGGGCTCTTC; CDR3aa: CASSSRDSSGLF
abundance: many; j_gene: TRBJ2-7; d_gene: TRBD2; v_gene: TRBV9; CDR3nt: TGTGCCAGCAGCCCCAGCGGGAGGGCCGGTTACGAGCAGTACTTC; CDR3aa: CASSPSGRAGYEQYF
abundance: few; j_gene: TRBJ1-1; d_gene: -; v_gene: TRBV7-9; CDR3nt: TGTGCCAGCAGCCCCGGGGTCCTCTGGGCTTTCTTT; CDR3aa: CASSPGVLWAFF
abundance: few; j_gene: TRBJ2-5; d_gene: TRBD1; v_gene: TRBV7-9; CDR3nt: TGTGCCAGCAGTCCCGGGACAGGGGGCTCGGAGACCCAGTACTTC; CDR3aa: CASSPGTGGSETQYF
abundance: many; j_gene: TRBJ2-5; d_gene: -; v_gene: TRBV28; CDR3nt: TGTGCCAGCAGTCCAGGGGCGGCGGAGACCCAGTACTTC; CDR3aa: CASSPGAAETQYF
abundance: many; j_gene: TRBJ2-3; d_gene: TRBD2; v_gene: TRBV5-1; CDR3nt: TGCGCCAGTAAGGCGGGGGGAGATACGCAGTATTTT; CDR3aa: CASKAGGDTQYF
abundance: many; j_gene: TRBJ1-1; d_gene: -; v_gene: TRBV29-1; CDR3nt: TGCAGCGTTGAAGGCGGGGGCGGCACTGAAGCTTTCTTT; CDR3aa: CSVEGGGGTEAFF
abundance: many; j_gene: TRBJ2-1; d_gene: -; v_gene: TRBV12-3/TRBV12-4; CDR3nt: TGTGCCAGCAGTTTCGAGGGAATTGTTTTCGAGCAGTTCTTC; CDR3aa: CASSFEGIVFEQFF
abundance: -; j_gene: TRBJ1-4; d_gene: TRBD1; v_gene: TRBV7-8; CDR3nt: TGTGCCAGCAGCTTAGGAATACAGGGGGAAAAACTGTTTTTT; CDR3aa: CASSLGIQGEKLFF
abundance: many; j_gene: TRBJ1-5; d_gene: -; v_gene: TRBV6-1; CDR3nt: TGTGCCAGCAGTGAAGACAGGGTTTTCAATCAGCCCCAGCATTTT; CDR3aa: CASSEDRVFNQPQHF
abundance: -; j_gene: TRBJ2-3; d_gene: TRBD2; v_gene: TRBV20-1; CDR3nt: TGCAGTGCTCGCCGACCGGGACTAGCGGGAGACCGGCAGTATTTT; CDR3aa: CSARRPGLAGDRQYF
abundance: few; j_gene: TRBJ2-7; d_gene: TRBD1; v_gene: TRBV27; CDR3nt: TGTGCCAGTCGAAAGGGGGCCCCTTTCTTCGACGAGCAGTACTTC; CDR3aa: CASRKGAPFFDEQYF
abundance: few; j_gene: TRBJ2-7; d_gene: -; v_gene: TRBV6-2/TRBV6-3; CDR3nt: TGTGCCAGCAGTTACTCTGTAGAGATCGAGCAGTACTTC; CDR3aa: CASSYSVEIEQYF
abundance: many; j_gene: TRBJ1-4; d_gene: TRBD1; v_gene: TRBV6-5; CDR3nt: TGTGCCAGCAGTTATGACAGGGCCCCACCGAAACTGTTTTTT; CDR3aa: CASSYDRAPPKLFF
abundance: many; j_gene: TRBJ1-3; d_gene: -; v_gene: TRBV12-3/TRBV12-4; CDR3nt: TGTGCCAGCAGTTCGGTCACCATATATTTT; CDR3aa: CASSSVTIYF
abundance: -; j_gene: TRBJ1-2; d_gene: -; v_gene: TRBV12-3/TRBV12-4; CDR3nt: TGTGCCAGCACCGCCCGGCAGGGGAGAGACTATGGCTACACCTTC; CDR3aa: CASTARQGRDYGYTF
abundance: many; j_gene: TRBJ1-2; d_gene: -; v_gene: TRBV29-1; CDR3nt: TGCAGCGTTGAAGGGGGCCATGGCTACACCTTC; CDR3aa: CSVEGGHGYTF